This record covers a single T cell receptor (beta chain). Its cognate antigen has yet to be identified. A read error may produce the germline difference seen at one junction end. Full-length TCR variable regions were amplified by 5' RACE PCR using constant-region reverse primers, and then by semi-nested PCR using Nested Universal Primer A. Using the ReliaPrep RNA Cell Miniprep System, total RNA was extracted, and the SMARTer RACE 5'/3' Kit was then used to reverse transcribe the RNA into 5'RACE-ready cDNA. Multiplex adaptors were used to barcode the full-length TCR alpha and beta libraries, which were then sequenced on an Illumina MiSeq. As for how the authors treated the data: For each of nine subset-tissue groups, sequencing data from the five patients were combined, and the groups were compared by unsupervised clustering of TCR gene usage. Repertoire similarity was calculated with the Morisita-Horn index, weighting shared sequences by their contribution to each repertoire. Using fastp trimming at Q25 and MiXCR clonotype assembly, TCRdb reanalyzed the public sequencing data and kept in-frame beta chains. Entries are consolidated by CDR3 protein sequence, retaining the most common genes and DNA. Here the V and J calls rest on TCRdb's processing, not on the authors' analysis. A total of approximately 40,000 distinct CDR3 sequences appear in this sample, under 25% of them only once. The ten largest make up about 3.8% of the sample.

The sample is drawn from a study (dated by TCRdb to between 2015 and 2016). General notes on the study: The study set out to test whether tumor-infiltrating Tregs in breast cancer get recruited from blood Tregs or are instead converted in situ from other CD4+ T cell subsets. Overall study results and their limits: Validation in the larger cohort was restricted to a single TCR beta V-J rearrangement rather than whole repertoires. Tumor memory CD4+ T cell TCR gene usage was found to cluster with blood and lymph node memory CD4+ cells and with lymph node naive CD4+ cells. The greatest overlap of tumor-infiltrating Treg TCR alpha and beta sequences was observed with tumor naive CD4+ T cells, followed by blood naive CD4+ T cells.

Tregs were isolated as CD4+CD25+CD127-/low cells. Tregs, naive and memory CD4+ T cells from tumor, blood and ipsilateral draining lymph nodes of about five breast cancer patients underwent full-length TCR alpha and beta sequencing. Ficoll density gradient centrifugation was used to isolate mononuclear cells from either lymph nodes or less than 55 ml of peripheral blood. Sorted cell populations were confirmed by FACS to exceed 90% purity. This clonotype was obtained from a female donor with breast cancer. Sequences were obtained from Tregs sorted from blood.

The sequenced DNA is TGTGCCGGCAGCCCCGTCGGGGGCCAAGAGACCCAGTACTTC. Its protein reads: CAGSPVGGQETQYF. Here the chain combines TRBV7-2 and TRBJ2-5; TRBD2 is perhaps the D gene, given 6 matching bases. Counted from cysteine to phenylalanine, this CDR3 has 14 amino acids. CDR3 DNA only is kept here, 42 bases in frame from base 1. In the germline V gene, CDR1 corresponds to SGHTA and CDR2 to FQGNSA.